This TCR beta chain derives from a study of blood T cells in healthy people across ages. Sample-barcoded 5' priming and a J-beta primer mix drove a second PCR of roughly 6 to 12 cycles. TCRdb analysed the 5' RACE reads with MiXCR anew, one entry per CDR3 protein. The table shows 800,000 or so distinct CDR3 sequences, with 46% occurring only once. Study-level results: A roughly linear age-dependent decrease characterized TCR beta diversity per million T cells. Researchers judged that diversity estimates from one million T cells fell short of true values.

This clonotype was recorded once. Its cognate antigen is unknown. CDR1 is SGHAT and CDR2 is FQDESV in the germline V gene (reference sequence). The CDR3 totals 16 residues. Sequenced input: blood. The clonotype was recovered from an elderly man in good health. The chain employs TRBV11-1 and TRBJ2-7; D perhaps matches TRBD1 (6 bases). The J call is uncertain, as TRBJ2-5 better fits the DNA end. The CDR3 region has the DNA TGTGCCAGCAGCTCGACCAAGCGAGAAACAGGGGAGACCCAGTACTTC. Translating it yields CASSSTKRETGETQYF.